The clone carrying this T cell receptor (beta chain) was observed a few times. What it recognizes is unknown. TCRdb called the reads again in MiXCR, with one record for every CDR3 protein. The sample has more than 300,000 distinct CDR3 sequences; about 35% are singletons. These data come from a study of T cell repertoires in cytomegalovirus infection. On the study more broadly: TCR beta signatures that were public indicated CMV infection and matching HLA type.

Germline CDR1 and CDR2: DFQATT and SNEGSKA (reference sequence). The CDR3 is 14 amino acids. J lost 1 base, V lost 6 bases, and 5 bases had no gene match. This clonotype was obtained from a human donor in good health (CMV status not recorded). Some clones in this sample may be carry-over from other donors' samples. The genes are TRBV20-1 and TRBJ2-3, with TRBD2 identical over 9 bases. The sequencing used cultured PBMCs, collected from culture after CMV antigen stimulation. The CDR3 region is CSALTSGRTDTQYF. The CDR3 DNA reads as TGCAGTGCGCTGACTAGCGGTCGCACAGATACGCAGTATTTT.